Listed below are T cell receptor beta chains from one sample, sequenced in a study of cytomegalovirus exposure and HLA in healthy donors. Libraries were prepared by immunoSEQ multiplex PCR; TCRdb keeps only in-frame clonotypes and omits some of them. The repertoire holds 95,000 to 150,000 clones, with over 60% as singletons. Sequencing used PBMCs. All receptors derive from a woman between 40 and 55 years old in good health and CMV-seropositive. The CDR3 runs from the conserved cysteine through the conserved F or W. A D gene is named only where the DNA matches it firmly. Expanded clones get a size class; other rows say once, few or many, or leave the size out.

>.|TRBJ1-1|TRBV28|.
CASTEGSTEAFF
TGTGCCAGCACCGAGGGTAGCACTGAAGCTTTCTTT
>.|TRBJ1-6|TRBV27|TRBD1
CASSAGQGKTSPLHF
TGTGCCAGCAGTGCGGGACAGGGGAAAACCTCACCCCTCCACTTT
>.|TRBJ2-5|TRBV5-4|TRBD1
CASSFRDRGGETQYF
TGTGCCAGCAGCTTTCGGGACAGGGGAGGTGAGACCCAGTACTTC
>.|TRBJ1-1|TRBV2|.
CASTPTVNTEAFF
TGTGCCAGCACCCCGACAGTGAACACTGAAGCTTTCTTT
>.|TRBJ1-1|TRBV28|TRBD1
CASSLTLTGLNTEAFF
TGTGCCAGCAGCTTGACCTTGACAGGGTTGAACACTGAAGCTTTCTTT
>once|TRBJ1-2|TRBV11-2|.
CASSPGPRTDGYTF
TGTGCCAGCAGCCCAGGGCCCCGGACAGATGGCTACACCTTC
>few|TRBJ2-2|TRBV30|TRBD1
CAWSERDRGYTGELFF
TGTGCCTGGAGCGAAAGGGACAGGGGGTACACCGGGGAGCTGTTTTTT
>.|TRBJ1-5|TRBV18|TRBD1
CASSMNRGGQPQHF
TGTGCCAGCTCCATGAACAGGGGTGGTCAGCCCCAGCATTTT
>.|TRBJ1-4|TRBV7-9|TRBD1
CSSSPHRGDQEKLFF
TGTTCCAGCAGCCCGCACAGGGGAGATCAGGAAAAACTGTTTTTT
>.|TRBJ1-1|TRBV6-4|.
CASSDTAGRDEAFF
TGTGCCAGCAGTGACACGGCCGGGAGGGATGAAGCTTTCTTT
>.|TRBJ2-1|TRBV15|.
CATSRDRVRNEQFF
TGTGCCACCAGCAGAGATCGCGTTAGAAATGAGCAGTTCTTC
>.|TRBJ2-2|TRBV29-1|.
CSASPRSGELFF
TGCAGCGCCTCCCCGAGGTCCGGGGAGCTGTTTTTT
>once|TRBJ1-4|TRBV19|TRBD1
CASSSDRGLGKLFF
TGTGCCAGTAGTTCCGACAGGGGGCTCGGAAAACTGTTTTTT
>.|TRBJ1-1|TRBV5-1|.
CASSLVAGRDTEAFF
TGCGCCAGCAGCTTGGTAGCAGGGAGGGACACTGAAGCTTTCTTT